The present T cell receptor beta chain was sequenced within a study of CD8 T cell repertoires and HIV-1 epitope variants. Study-wide background: Twenty-five autologous and known Gag and Nef epitope variant peptides each stimulated T cells separately.

A word on this clone: Antigen specificity is unknown.

Germline-derived CDR1 and CDR2 are MDHEN and SYDVKM. This CDR3 contains 12 residues. Deletions cut 6 bases from V and 3 bases from J, with 7 bases between. Method: immunoSEQ multiplex PCR; TCRdb's copy keeps in-frame clones and lacks some. The sample consists of about 4,900 clones, roughly three fifths of them appearing once. The sequencing input was cultured CD8+ T cells derived from PBMCs. The genes are TRBV28 and TRBJ2-3; D not certain. This TCR derives from a male donor with HIV. CDR3 DNA sequence: TGTGCCAGCAGCCTATTAACAGATACGCAGTATTTT. It yields the protein CASSLLTDTQYF.